The present T cell receptor beta chain was sequenced within a study of T cells in Graves' hyperthyroidism and ophthalmopathy. What was amplified from RNA transcripts were TCR beta CDR3 regions. The study used the HTBI primer set for a first-round RT-PCR of the TCR CDR3. A single record per CDR3 protein comes from TCRdb applying MiXCR to the multiplex PCR reads. The sample has 500,000 to 600,000 distinct CDR3 sequences, around 50% seen once; the top ten hold around two fifths. The CDR3 extends over 16 amino acids. The germline V gene encodes CDR1 ENHRY and CDR2 SYGVKD. V was clipped by 4 bases and J by 0 bases; unmatched bases: 5. Patients showing uncontrolled infection, other autoimmune disease, pregnancy or lactation were ineligible. The study, taken as a whole, reports: The blood repertoire included most of the expanded thyroid clonotypes above 0.001. A model built on 13 V-J features separated ophthalmopathy from stable hyperthyroidism.

Details on this clonotype: The target antigen is unknown.

The source is an adult woman with Graves' disease, either hyperthyroidism or ophthalmopathy (not recorded which). This sequence joins TRBV10-3 and TRBJ2-5; 10 bases fit TRBD2. Sample: peripheral blood or thyroid tissue (not recorded which). CDR3 residues: CAISAAGGGYQETQYF. The CDR3 DNA reads TGTGCCATCAGTGCAGCGGGAGGGGGATACCAAGAGACCCAGTACTTC.